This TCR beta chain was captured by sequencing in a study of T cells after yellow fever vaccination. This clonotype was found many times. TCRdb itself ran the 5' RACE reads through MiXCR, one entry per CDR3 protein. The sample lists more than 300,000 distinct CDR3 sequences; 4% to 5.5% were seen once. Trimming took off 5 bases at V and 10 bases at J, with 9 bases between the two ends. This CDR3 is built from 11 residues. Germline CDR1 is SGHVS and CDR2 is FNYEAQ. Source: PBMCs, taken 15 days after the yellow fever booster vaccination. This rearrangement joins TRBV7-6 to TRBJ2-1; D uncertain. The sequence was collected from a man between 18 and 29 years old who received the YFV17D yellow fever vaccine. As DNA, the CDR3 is TGTGCCAGCAGCCCAGGTTCAGAGCAGTTCTTC. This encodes CASSPGSEQFF.